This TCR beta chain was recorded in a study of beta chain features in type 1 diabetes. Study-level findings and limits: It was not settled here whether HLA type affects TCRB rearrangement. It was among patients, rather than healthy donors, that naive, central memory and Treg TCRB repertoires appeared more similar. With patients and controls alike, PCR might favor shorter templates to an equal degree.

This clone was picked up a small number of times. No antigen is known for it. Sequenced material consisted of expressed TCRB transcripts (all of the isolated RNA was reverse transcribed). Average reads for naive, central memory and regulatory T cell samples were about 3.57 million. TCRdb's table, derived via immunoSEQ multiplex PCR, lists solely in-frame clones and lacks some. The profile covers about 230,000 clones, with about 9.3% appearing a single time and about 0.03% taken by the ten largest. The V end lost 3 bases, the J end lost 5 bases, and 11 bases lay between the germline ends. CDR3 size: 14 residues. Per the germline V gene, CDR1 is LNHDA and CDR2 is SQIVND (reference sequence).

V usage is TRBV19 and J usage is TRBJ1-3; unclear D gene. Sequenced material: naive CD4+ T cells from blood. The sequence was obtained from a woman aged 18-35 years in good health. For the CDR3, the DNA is TGTGCCAGTAGTATGGAGCATTGGAGAAACACCATATATTTT. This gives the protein CASSMEHWRNTIYF.